The 4 T cell receptor beta chains below come from one sample, sequenced in a study of T cell repertoires in cytomegalovirus infection. TCRdb fed the reads into MiXCR, producing one record per CDR3 protein. Among around 900,000 distinct CDR3 sequences listed, 25% to 40% were seen once. These receptors' targets are unknown. The material was cultured CD8+ T cells from PBMCs, obtained from culture after CMV antigen stimulation. The source is a human donor in good health (CMV status not recorded). Some clones in this sample may be carry-over from other donors' samples.

In its sample, this clonotype was seen a few times. The rearrangement links TRBV7-6 to TRBJ2-7; 9 nucleotides line up with TRBD1. Germline V gene lookup returns CDR1 SGHVS and CDR2 FNYEAQ. After removal of 5 bases from V and 4 bases from J, the junction contained 6 bases not matched to a gene. The CDR3 contains 14 residues. In DNA, the CDR3 is TGTGCCAGCAGCCCGGGGACAGGGTATTACGAGCAGTACTTC. This encodes CASSPGTGYYEQYF.

The gene calls are TRBV12-3 or TRBV12-4 and TRBJ2-7; 7 bases map to TRBD1. The CDR3 totals 18 residues. Trimming removed 5 bases from V and 3 bases from J; junction bases left unmatched: 19. CDR3 residues: CASSLRTGGGGGDYEQYF. In DNA form, the CDR3 reads TGTGCCAGCAGTCTACGGACAGGAGGAGGTGGTGGGGACTACGAGCAGTACTTC.

This clonotype has a count of ten or more. CDR3 sequence (DNA): TGTGCCAGCAGAACGAATGAAAAACTGTTTTTT. The encoded protein is CASRTNEKLFF. V is TRBV12-3 or TRBV12-4 and J is TRBJ1-4; D gene unclear. The CDR3 totals 11 residues. Trimming left V 6 bases short and J 5 bases short, with 4 bases between.

The rearrangement links TRBV28 to TRBJ1-5; perhaps TRBD1 as D (6 bases). The CDR3 has 15 residues. V lost 3 bases, J lost 4 bases, and 13 bases lay in between. Germline V gene lookup returns CDR1 MDHEN and CDR2 SYDVKM. CDR3 nucleotides: TGTGCCAGCAGTTTCGGGGGGGCGCGAAATCAGCCCCAGCATTTT. This translates into CASSFGGARNQPQHF.